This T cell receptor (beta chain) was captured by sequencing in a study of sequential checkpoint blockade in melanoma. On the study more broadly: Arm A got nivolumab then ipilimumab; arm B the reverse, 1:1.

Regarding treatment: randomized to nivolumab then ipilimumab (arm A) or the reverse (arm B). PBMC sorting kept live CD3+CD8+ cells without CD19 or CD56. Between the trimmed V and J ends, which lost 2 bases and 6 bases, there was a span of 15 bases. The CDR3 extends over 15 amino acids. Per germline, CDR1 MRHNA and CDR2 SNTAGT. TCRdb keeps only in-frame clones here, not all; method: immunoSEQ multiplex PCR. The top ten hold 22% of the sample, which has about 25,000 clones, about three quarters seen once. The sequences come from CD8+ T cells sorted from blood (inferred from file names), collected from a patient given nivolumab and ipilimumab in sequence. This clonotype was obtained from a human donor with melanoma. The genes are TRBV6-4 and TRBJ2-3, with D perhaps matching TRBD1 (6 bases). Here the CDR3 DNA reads TGTGCCAGCAGTGACAAGGCAGGGGAGCACGATACGCAGTATTTT. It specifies CASSDKAGEHDTQYF.